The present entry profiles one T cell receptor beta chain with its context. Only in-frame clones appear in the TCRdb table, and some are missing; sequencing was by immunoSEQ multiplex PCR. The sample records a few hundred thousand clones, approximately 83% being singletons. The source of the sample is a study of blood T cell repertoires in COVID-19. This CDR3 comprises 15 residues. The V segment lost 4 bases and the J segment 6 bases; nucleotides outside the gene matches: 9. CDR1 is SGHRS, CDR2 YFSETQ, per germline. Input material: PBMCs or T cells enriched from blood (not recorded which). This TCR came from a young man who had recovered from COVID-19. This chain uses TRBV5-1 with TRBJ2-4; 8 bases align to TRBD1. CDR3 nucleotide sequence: TGCGCCAGCAGCCTACGGACAGGGCTCGGAAACATTCAGTACTTC. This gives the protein CASSLRTGLGNIQYF.